This T cell receptor (beta chain) was identified during a study of blood T cell repertoires in COVID-19. Study as a whole: Acute and convalescent COVID-19 specimens originated in the United States, Italy and Spain.

CDR1 is SGHNT, CDR2 YYREEE, per germline (reference sequence). The CDR3 is made up of 15 amino acids. The V gene lost 1 base and the J gene lost 4 bases, with 11 bases spanning the gap. The assay was immunoSEQ multiplex PCR, and TCRdb's table has in-frame clones only and misses some. The repertoire holds some 58,000 clones, approximately 90% seen once, with 3% to 5% in the top ten. This receptor was taken from a man in his fifties with acute or convalescent COVID-19. The sequencing input was peripheral blood. The V gene is TRBV5-4, the J gene TRBJ2-2; tentative D call: TRBD1 (6 bases). The CDR3 loop reads CASSLSGALTGELFF. The CDR3 DNA sequence: TGTGCCAGCAGCTTGTCAGGGGCTCTCACCGGGGAGCTGTTTTTT.